This T cell receptor (beta chain) was identified in a study of T-cell reconstitution after alpha-beta-depleted transplantation in children. Molecular barcoding with unique molecular identifiers was used for the TCRbeta library. Each CDR3 protein gets one entry after TCRdb re-called the PCR reads with MiXCR. The sample holds under 70,000 distinct CDR3 sequences, around 9.9% seen once. CDR1 and CDR2 from the germline V gene are SGHVS and FNYEAQ. This CDR3 is built from 14 residues. V was clipped by 3 bases and J by 9 bases, with 15 bases between them. General study points: There were some patients whose high TCRbeta diversity at day 60 came from surviving recipient T cells and thymic progenitors. T-cell numbers and diversity one year post-transplant derived largely from freshly generated T cells. In patients about two months after transplant, alpha-beta T cells reportedly arose from several hundred expanded graft clones.

On this clonotype: The antigen remains undetermined.

Sequencing used PBMCs, obtained before TCRalphabeta/CD19-depleted stem cell transplant. The TCR was taken from a boy between 5 and 17 years old with acute myeloid leukemia, due to receive a stem cell transplant. V and J are TRBV7-6 and TRBJ2-1, with a tentative D call TRBD1 (5 bases). The chain's CDR3 is CASSFPFQGGEQFF. CDR3 DNA: TGTGCCAGCAGCTTCCCCTTTCAGGGCGGTGAGCAGTTCTTC.